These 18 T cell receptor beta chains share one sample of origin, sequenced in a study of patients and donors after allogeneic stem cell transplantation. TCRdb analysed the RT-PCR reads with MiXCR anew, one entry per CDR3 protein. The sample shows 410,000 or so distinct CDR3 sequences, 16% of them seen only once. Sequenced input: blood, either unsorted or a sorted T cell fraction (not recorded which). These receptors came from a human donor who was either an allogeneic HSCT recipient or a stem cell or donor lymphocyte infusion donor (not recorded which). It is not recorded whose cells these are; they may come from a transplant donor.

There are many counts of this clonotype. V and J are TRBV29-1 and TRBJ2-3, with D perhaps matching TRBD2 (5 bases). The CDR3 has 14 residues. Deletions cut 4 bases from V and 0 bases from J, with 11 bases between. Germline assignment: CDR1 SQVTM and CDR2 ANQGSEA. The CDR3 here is CSVGWRTSTDTQYF. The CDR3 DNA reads TGCAGCGTTGGGTGGCGGACTAGCACAGATACGCAGTATTTT.

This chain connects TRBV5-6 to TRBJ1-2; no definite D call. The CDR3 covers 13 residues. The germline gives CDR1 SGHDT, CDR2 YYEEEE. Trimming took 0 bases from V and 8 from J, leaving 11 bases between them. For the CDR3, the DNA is TGTGCCAGCAGCTTGGGTCAGGTTCGAGGCTACACCTTC. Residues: CASSLGQVRGYTF.

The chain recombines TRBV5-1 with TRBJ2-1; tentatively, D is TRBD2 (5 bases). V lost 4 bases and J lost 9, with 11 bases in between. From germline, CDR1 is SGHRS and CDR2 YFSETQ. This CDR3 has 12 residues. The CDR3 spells CASSRGLGEQFF. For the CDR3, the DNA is TGCGCCAGCAGCCGAGGGCTTGGTGAGCAGTTCTTC.

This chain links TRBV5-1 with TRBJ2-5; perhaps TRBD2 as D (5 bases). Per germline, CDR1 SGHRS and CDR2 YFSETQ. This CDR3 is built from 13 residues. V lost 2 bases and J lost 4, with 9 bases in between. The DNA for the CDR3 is TGCGCCAGCAGCTTCGGGGATCGAGAGACCCAGTACTTC. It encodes CASSFGDRETQYF.

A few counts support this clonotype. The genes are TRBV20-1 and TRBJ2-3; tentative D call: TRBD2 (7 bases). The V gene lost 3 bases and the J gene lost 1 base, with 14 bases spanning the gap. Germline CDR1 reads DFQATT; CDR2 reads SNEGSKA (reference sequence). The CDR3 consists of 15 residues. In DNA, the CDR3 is TGCAGTGCTAGTTCCCGGGGGGCGCGCACAGATACGCAGTATTTT. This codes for CSASSRGARTDTQYF.

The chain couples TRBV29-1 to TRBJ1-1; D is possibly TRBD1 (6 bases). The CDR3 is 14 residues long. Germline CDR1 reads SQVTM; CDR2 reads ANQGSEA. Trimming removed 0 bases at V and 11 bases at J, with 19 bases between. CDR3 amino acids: CSVEDKAGAGWAFF. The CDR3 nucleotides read TGCAGCGTTGAAGATAAGGCAGGGGCAGGGTGGGCTTTCTTT.

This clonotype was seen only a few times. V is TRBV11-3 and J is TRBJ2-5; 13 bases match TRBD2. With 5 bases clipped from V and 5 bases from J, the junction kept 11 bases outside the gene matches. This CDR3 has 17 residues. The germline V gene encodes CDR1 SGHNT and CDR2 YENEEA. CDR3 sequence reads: CASSATSGRSVGETQYF. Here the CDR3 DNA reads TGTGCCAGCAGCGCGACTAGCGGGAGGTCGGTTGGGGAGACCCAGTACTTC. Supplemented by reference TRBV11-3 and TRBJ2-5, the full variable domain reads EAGVVQSPRYKIIEKKQPVAFWCNPISGHNTLYWYLQNLGQGPELLIRYENEEAVDDSQLPKDRFSAERLKGVDSTLKIQPAELGDSAVYLCASSATSGRSVGETQYFGPGTRLLVL.

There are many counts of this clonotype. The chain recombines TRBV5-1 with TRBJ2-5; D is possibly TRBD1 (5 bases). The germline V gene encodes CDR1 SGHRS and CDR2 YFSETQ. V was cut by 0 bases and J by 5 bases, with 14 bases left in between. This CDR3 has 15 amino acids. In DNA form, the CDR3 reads TGCGCCAGCAGCTTGGAGGGGCGTTCGTTGGAGACCCAGTACTTC. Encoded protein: CASSLEGRSLETQYF.

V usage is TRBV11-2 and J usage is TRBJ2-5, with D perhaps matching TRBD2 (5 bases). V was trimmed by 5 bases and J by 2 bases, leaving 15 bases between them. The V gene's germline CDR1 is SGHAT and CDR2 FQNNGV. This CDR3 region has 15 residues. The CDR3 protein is CASSPLVLEQETQYF. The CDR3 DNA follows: TGTGCCAGCAGCCCCCTGGTACTAGAGCAAGAGACCCAGTACTTC.

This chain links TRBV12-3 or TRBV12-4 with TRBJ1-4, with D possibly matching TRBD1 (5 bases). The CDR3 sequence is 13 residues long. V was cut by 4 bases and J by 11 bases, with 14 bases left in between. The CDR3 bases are TGTGCCAGCAGTTGGTCGGGTTGGGGGAAACTGTTTTTT. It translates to CASSWSGWGKLFF.

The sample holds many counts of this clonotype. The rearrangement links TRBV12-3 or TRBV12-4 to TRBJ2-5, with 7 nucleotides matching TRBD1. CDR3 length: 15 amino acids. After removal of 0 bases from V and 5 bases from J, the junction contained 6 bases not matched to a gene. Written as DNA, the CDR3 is TGTGCCAGCAGTTTAGCGAACAGGGGTCGGGAGACCCAGTACTTC. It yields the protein CASSLANRGRETQYF.

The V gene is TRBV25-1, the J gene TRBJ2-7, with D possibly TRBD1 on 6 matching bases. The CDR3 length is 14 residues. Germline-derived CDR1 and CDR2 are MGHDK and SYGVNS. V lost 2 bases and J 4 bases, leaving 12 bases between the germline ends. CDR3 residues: CASSEGGGQYEQYF. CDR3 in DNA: TGTGCCAGCAGTGAAGGTGGGGGCCAATACGAGCAGTACTTC.

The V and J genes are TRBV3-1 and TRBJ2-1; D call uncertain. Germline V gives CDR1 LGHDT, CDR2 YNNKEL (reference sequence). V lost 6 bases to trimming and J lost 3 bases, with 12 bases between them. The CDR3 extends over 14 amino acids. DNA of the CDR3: TGTGCCAGCAGTGTCGAGCTCGTCTACAATGAGCAGTTCTTC. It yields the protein CASSVELVYNEQFF.

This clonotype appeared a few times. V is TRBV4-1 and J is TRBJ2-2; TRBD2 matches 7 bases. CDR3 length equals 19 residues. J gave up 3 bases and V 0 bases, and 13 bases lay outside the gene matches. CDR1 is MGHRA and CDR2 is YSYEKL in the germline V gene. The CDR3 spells CASSQEVPPLLAYTGELFF. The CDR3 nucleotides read TGCGCCAGCAGCCAAGAGGTGCCCCCTCTACTAGCGTACACCGGGGAGCTGTTTTTT.

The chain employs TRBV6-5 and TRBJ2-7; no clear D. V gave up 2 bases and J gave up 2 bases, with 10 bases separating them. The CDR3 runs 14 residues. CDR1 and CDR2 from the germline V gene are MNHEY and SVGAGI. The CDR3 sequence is CASSYGQLTYEQYF. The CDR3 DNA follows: TGTGCCAGCAGTTACGGCCAACTTACCTACGAGCAGTACTTC.

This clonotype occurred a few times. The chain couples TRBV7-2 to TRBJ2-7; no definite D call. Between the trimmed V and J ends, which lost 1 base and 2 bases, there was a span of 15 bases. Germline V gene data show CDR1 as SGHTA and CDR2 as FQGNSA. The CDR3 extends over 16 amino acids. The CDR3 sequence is CASSLEAFWVAYEQYF. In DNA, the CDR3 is TGTGCCAGCAGCTTAGAAGCCTTCTGGGTTGCCTACGAGCAGTACTTC.

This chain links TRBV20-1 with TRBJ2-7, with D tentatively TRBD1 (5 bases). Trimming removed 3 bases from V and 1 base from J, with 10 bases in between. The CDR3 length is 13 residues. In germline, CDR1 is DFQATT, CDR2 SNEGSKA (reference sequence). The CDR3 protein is CSASSDRSYEQYF. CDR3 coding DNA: TGCAGTGCTAGTTCAGACAGATCCTACGAGCAGTACTTC.

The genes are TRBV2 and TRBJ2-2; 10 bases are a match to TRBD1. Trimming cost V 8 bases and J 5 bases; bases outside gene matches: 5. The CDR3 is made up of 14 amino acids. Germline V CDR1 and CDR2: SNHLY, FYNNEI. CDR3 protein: CASEDRGNTGELFF. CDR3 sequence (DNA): TGTGCCAGCGAGGACAGGGGGAATACCGGGGAGCTGTTTTTT.